These 24 T cell receptor beta chains originate from one sample sequenced in a study of T cell responses to AZD1222 COVID-19 vaccine. Assay: immunoSEQ multiplex PCR; the TCRdb copy retains only in-frame clones and omits some. The table lists more than 85,000 clones, approximately 90% of them singletons. The starting material was peripheral blood, obtained on day 0 of AZD1222 vaccination. The source is an adult in good health.

The chain links TRBV28 to TRBJ1-6, with 9 bases aligning to TRBD1. CDR1 and CDR2 (germline): MDHEN, SYDVKM. V was clipped by 5 bases and J by 10 bases; unmatched bases: 12. CDR3 length equals 16 residues. The CDR3 is CASSLTDRGTVSPLHF. CDR3 sequence (DNA): TGTGCCAGCAGTCTAACGGACAGGGGAACAGTCTCACCCCTCCACTTT.

V and J are TRBV16 and TRBJ1-6, with D tentatively TRBD1 (6 bases). Deletions cut 2 bases from V and 7 bases from J, with 18 bases between. CDR3 length equals 17 residues. CDR1 KGHSY and CDR2 FQNENV come from the germline V gene. CDR3 in amino acids: CASSQLMRGSRNSPLHF. The CDR3 DNA follows: TGTGCCAGCAGCCAACTGATGAGGGGGTCCAGGAATTCACCCCTCCACTTT.

The chain joins TRBV7-2 to TRBJ1-1; possibly TRBD1 for D (5 bases). V gave up 6 bases and J gave up 6 bases, with 5 bases separating them. This CDR3 contains 10 residues. Germline-derived CDR1 and CDR2 are SGHTA and FQGNSA. CDR3 in amino acids: CASRGAEAFF. DNA for the CDR3: TGTGCCAGCAGGGGGGCTGAAGCTTTCTTT.

This clone has a single count. This chain joins TRBV7-2 and TRBJ2-7; D might be TRBD1 (5 bases). The CDR3 loop spans 13 amino acids. V was pared by 5 bases and J by 2 bases, with 10 bases between. In germline, CDR1 is SGHTA, CDR2 FQGNSA. CDR3 DNA sequence: TGTGCCAGCAGCCTCGGACACCCCTACGAGCAGTACTTC. Translating it yields CASSLGHPYEQYF.

The chain carries TRBV18 and TRBJ2-7; either TRBD1 or TRBD2 may supply D (5 bases each). The V end lost 2 bases, the J end lost 7 bases, and 9 bases lay between the germline ends. Germline lookup yields CDR1 KGHSH and CDR2 LQKENI. This CDR3 contains 12 residues. This chain's CDR3 is CASSPRDEEQYF. Written as DNA, the CDR3 is TGTGCCAGCTCACCAAGGGACGAAGAGCAGTACTTC.

This chain links TRBV5-4 with TRBJ1-1, with D uncertain. The CDR3 loop spans 13 amino acids. The germline V gene encodes CDR1 SGHNT and CDR2 YYREEE (reference sequence). Deletions cut 0 bases from V and 3 bases from J, with 6 bases between. CDR3 protein: CASSLEDDTEAFF. In nucleotides, the CDR3 is TGTGCCAGCAGCTTGGAGGATGACACTGAAGCTTTCTTT.

The chain joins TRBV2 to TRBJ1-6; D not certain. This CDR3 has 11 amino acids. Trimming took off 3 bases at V and 14 bases at J, with 8 bases between the two ends. The germline V gene encodes CDR1 SNHLY and CDR2 FYNNEI. The DNA for the CDR3 is TGTGCCAGCAGTGAGGGATGGACCCTCCACTTT. This encodes CASSEGWTLHF.

The chain is built from TRBV5-1 and TRBJ2-7; 9 nucleotides line up with TRBD1. Germline CDR1 SGHRS, CDR2 YFSETQ. V trimming: 2 bases; J trimming: 6 bases; junction bases outside the gene matches: 6. The length of the CDR3 is 14 residues. The DNA of the CDR3 is TGCGCCAGCAGCTTACGGGACAGGGCGGGCGAGCAGTACTTC. Residues: CASSLRDRAGEQYF. Full variable domain (outside the CDR3, taken from reference TRBV5-1 and TRBJ2-7): KAGVTQTPRYLIKTRGQQVTLSCSPISGHRSVSWYQQTPGQGLQFLFEYFSETQRNKGNFPGRFSGRQFSNSRSEMNVSTLELGDSALYLCASSLRDRAGEQYFGPGTRLTVT.

The chain is built from TRBV4-2 and TRBJ1-4; TRBD1 agrees at 7 bases. This CDR3 has 16 amino acids. Germline CDR1 and CDR2: LGHNA and YNFKEQ. V gave up 4 bases and J gave up 7 bases; unmatched junction bases: 12. The DNA for the CDR3 is TGTGCCAGCAGCCGCCCCCCCAGACAGGGAGGTGAAAAACTGTTTTTT. It translates to CASSRPPRQGGEKLFF.

This chain uses TRBV11-2 with TRBJ2-7; tentative D call: TRBD2 (5 bases). Germline V gene lookup returns CDR1 SGHAT and CDR2 FQNNGV. This CDR3 has 17 amino acids. Trimming shortened V by 4 bases and J by 1 base, and 20 bases separated the two germline ends. CDR3 amino acids: CASSSPRGARGSYEQYF. The CDR3, as DNA: TGTGCCAGCAGCTCCCCCCGGGGTGCACGGGGTTCCTACGAGCAGTACTTC.

This clone is a singleton in its sample. This chain links TRBV5-4 with TRBJ2-7; tentatively, D is TRBD2 (5 bases). CDR3 size: 14 residues. Between the trimmed V and J ends, which lost 2 bases and 6 bases, there was a span of 15 bases. Germline CDR1 is SGHNT and CDR2 is YYREEE (reference sequence). CDR3 nucleotide sequence: TGTGCCAGCAGCTTCGGAACGGAGGCTCTCGAGCAGTACTTC. It translates to CASSFGTEALEQYF.

This rearrangement joins TRBV6-5 to TRBJ2-5; D gene ambiguous. This CDR3 spans 14 amino acids. The V end lost 6 bases, the J end lost 2 bases, and 13 bases lay between the germline ends. The germline V gene encodes CDR1 MNHEY and CDR2 SVGAGI. CDR3 DNA: TGTGCCAGCAGATCCCCCGCGCAACAAGAGACCCAGTACTTC. It yields the protein CASRSPAQQETQYF.

This sequence joins TRBV12-3 or TRBV12-4 and TRBJ2-1, with 9 bases lining up with TRBD2. The J segment lost 9 bases and the V segment lost 9 bases, leaving 3 bases of the junction unmatched. This CDR3 has 11 residues. The CDR3 spells CASSGSVEQFF. In DNA, the CDR3 is TGTGCCAGTAGCGGGAGTGTTGAGCAGTTCTTC.

This chain joins TRBV5-1 and TRBJ2-7, with 8 bases aligning to TRBD2. The V gene's germline CDR1 is SGHRS and CDR2 YFSETQ. The CDR3 spans 16 residues. Trimming cost V 4 bases and J 0 bases; bases outside gene matches: 9. The CDR3 coding sequence is TGCGCCAGCAGCCCCATGGTACTAGCGGACTCCTACGAGCAGTACTTC. This translates into CASSPMVLADSYEQYF.

The V and J genes are TRBV3-1 (or the pseudogene TRBV3-2) and TRBJ2-1; TRBD2 aligns across 16 bases. J lost 8 bases, V lost 0 bases, and 1 base had no gene match. The CDR3 runs 16 residues. The germline V gene has CDR1 LGHDT and CDR2 YNNKEL (reference sequence). For the CDR3, the DNA is TGTGCCAGCAGCCAAGACGGGACTAGCGGGAGGGATGAGCAGTTCTTC. Its translation: CASSQDGTSGRDEQFF.

CDR3 amino acids: CASSVGGGNEQYF. The CDR3 region has the DNA TGTGCCAGCAGCGTAGGGGGAGGGAACGAGCAGTACTTC. The chain couples TRBV9 to TRBJ2-7; TRBD2 matches at 7 bases. Germline V gives CDR1 SGDLS, CDR2 YYNGEE. The junction had 2 bases not matched to a gene; V was cut back by 0 bases and J by 5 bases. The CDR3 loop spans 13 amino acids.

The CDR3 region has the DNA TGTGCCAGCAGTTATGGCAATCAGCCCCAGCATTTT. Its translation: CASSYGNQPQHF. The chain links TRBV12-3 or TRBV12-4 to TRBJ1-5; D gene ambiguous. This CDR3 has 12 residues. V lost 4 bases and J 2 bases, leaving 3 bases between the germline ends.

This chain links TRBV28 with TRBJ2-7; D is possibly TRBD1 or TRBD2 (5 bases each). V lost 2 bases to trimming and J lost 3 bases, with 17 bases between them. This CDR3 comprises 16 residues. Germline V gene lookup returns CDR1 MDHEN and CDR2 SYDVKM. The CDR3 DNA reads TGTGCCAGCAGTTTAGAATGGGGGACCGACGGCTACGAGCAGTACTTC. Its protein is CASSLEWGTDGYEQYF.

The chain couples TRBV5-1 to TRBJ1-1; tentative D call: TRBD1 (5 bases). Germline V gene lookup returns CDR1 SGHRS and CDR2 YFSETQ. Trimming took 3 bases from V and 5 from J, leaving 17 bases between them. The CDR3 has 15 residues. Here the CDR3 DNA reads TGCGCCAGCAGCTCGATCCAGGGCGGGAGGACTGAAGCTTTCTTT. The encoded protein is CASSSIQGGRTEAFF.

This sequence joins TRBV2 and TRBJ2-3, with 13 nucleotides matching TRBD2. The CDR3 length is 15 residues. V lost 6 bases and J lost 4; bases outside the gene matches: 4. Germline-derived CDR1 and CDR2 are SNHLY and FYNNEI. The CDR3 loop reads CASRPTSGGPDTQYF. CDR3 nucleotides: TGTGCCAGCAGGCCGACTAGCGGGGGGCCAGATACGCAGTATTTT.

This clone was observed once. The chain joins TRBV19 to TRBJ1-2; D possibly corresponds to TRBD1 (6 bases). This CDR3 has 15 residues. Between the trimmed V and J ends, which lost 4 bases and 4 bases, there was a span of 16 bases. Germline CDR1 is LNHDA and CDR2 is SQIVND (reference sequence). The CDR3 DNA follows: TGTGCCAGTAGTACCGGGATTCGGACAGCCTATGGCTACACCTTC. It specifies CASSTGIRTAYGYTF.

The V gene is TRBV6-1, the J gene TRBJ2-1; 15 nucleotides agree with TRBD2. CDR3 length: 18 amino acids. The J segment lost 0 bases and the V segment lost 4 bases, leaving 4 bases of the junction unmatched. In germline, CDR1 is MNHNS, CDR2 SASEGT. CDR3 in amino acids: CASSVGTSGRSSYNEQFF. CDR3 sequence (DNA): TGTGCCAGCAGTGTAGGGACTAGCGGGAGGAGCTCCTACAATGAGCAGTTCTTC.

This clone was detected once. This chain uses TRBV6-2 or TRBV6-3 with TRBJ2-1, with TRBD1 matching 8 bases. V lost 6 bases, J lost 5 bases, and 6 bases stayed unmatched. The CDR3 spans 14 residues. CDR1 MNHEY and CDR2 SVGEGT come from the germline V gene. The CDR3 region has the DNA TGTGCCAGCAGCGGGACAGGTTATAACAATGAGCAGTTCTTC. Its translation: CASSGTGYNNEQFF.

This chain joins TRBV6-5 and TRBJ1-1; possibly TRBD1 for D (6 bases). The germline V and J ends were trimmed by 6 bases and 5 bases, with 16 bases remaining between them. The germline V gene has CDR1 MNHEY and CDR2 SVGAGI. The CDR3 has 14 amino acids. Here the CDR3 reads CASRATGIVTEAFF. The DNA of the CDR3 is TGTGCCAGCAGAGCGACAGGAATTGTTACTGAAGCTTTCTTT.